Below are 14 T cell receptor beta chains sequenced from a single sample in a study of T cell responses to AZD1222 COVID-19 vaccine. Here immunoSEQ multiplex PCR was the method, and the copy in TCRdb shows in-frame clones only, minus some. In the table there are 95,000 to 150,000 clones, about 90% of which are singletons. Source: peripheral blood, taken 28 days after the second AZD1222 dose. The receptors originated from an adult who received the AZD1222 COVID-19 vaccine.

The CDR3 DNA sequence: TGTGCCAGCAGCCCGCAGGTTGGGGCCAACGTCCTGACTTTC. This encodes CASSPQVGANVLTF. The chain has TRBV5-8 and TRBJ2-6; D is undetermined. This CDR3 has 14 residues. The germline gives CDR1 SGHTS, CDR2 YDEGEE. The V and J ends lost 4 bases and 3 bases respectively, with 8 bases between them.

This clone was found once. The rearrangement joins TRBV5-1 to TRBJ2-7; D might be TRBD1 (6 bases). Trimming took off 2 bases at V and 4 bases at J, with 16 bases between the two ends. The CDR3 totals 15 residues. Germline V gene lookup returns CDR1 SGHRS and CDR2 YFSETQ. The CDR3 loop is CASSLLGQPAYEQYF. The CDR3 DNA follows: TGCGCCAGCAGCTTATTGGGACAACCGGCGTACGAGCAGTACTTC.

This rearrangement joins TRBV5-1 to TRBJ1-6; TRBD1 matches 8 bases. The CDR3 totals 15 residues. Germline V gene lookup returns CDR1 SGHRS and CDR2 YFSETQ. The V gene end was trimmed by 4 bases and the J gene end by 8 bases; junction bases not matched to a gene: 8. DNA for the CDR3: TGCGCCAGCAGCATCAAGACAGGGGATGATTCACCCCTCCACTTT. This translates into CASSIKTGDDSPLHF.

V usage is TRBV2 and J usage is TRBJ1-2, with D unresolved. Germline V lookup: CDR1 SNHLY, CDR2 FYNNEI. The length of the CDR3 is 13 residues. The ends were cut back, 5 bases at V and 1 base at J, with 8 bases in the middle. CDR3: CASSPDGNYGYTF. The CDR3 DNA is TGTGCCAGCAGTCCGGACGGTAACTATGGCTACACCTTC.

A few counts support this clone. This rearrangement joins TRBV5-8 to TRBJ2-7; the D gene is possibly TRBD2 (6 bases). Trimming cost V 1 base and J 1 base, with 15 bases left between them. Germline V gene sequence: CDR1 SGHTS, CDR2 YDEGEE. The CDR3 consists of 16 residues. In DNA, the CDR3 is TGTGCCAGCAGCTTGTTTGCGGGGCGATCGTCCTACGAGCAGTACTTC. This translates into CASSLFAGRSSYEQYF.

In this sample, this clone turned up once. The gene calls are TRBV9 and TRBJ1-2; TRBD1 matches at 7 bases. Germline lookup yields CDR1 SGDLS and CDR2 YYNGEE. This CDR3 is built from 14 residues. The V segment lost 0 bases and the J segment 6 bases; nucleotides outside the gene matches: 5. The CDR3 coding sequence is TGTGCCAGCAGCGTAGTGACAGGGTTGGATGGCTACACCTTC. Its protein product is CASSVVTGLDGYTF.

This sequence joins TRBV19 and TRBJ1-6; D is uncertain. CDR1 and CDR2 (germline): LNHDA, SQIVND (reference sequence). The ends were cut back, 6 bases at V and 7 bases at J, with 16 bases in the middle. The CDR3 consists of 15 residues. The CDR3 loop reads CASRGIIALNSPLHF. CDR3 DNA sequence: TGTGCCAGTAGGGGGATAATTGCCTTAAATTCACCCCTCCACTTT.

This chain uses TRBV6-4 with TRBJ1-1; D not certain. Germline CDR1 is MRHNA and CDR2 is SNTAGT. This CDR3 contains 13 residues. V lost 5 bases and J 0 bases, leaving 7 bases between the germline ends. CDR3 DNA sequence: TGTGCCAGCAGTTTAGTTATGAACACTGAAGCTTTCTTT. This sequence encodes CASSLVMNTEAFF.

The chain combines TRBV9 with TRBJ1-5; possibly TRBD1 for D (6 bases). The CDR3 is 18 residues long. V lost 0 bases, J lost 2 bases, and 18 bases lay in between. CDR1 and CDR2 (germline): SGDLS, YYNGEE. CDR3 protein: CASSVEAGAPGGNQPQHF. The DNA for the CDR3 is TGTGCCAGCAGCGTAGAGGCAGGGGCCCCCGGGGGCAATCAGCCCCAGCATTTT.

The chain uses TRBV18 and TRBJ1-1, with 10 bases that match TRBD1. V dropped 3 bases and J dropped 1; count of bases not matched to a gene: 5. The CDR3 contains 16 residues. Germline assignment: CDR1 KGHSH and CDR2 LQKENI. In DNA, the CDR3 is TGTGCCAGCTCACCGACAGGGGGCATACAGAACACTGAAGCTTTCTTT. Its translation: CASSPTGGIQNTEAFF.

The rearrangement uses TRBV24-1 and TRBJ2-1, with D perhaps matching TRBD2 (7 bases). Trimming left V 9 bases short and J 4 bases short, with 18 bases between. The CDR3 has 15 amino acids. The germline CDR1 and CDR2 sequences are KGHDR and SFDVKD. The CDR3 DNA reads as TGTGCCACCCAATCCGACGGGGGGCCTTACAATGAGCAGTTCTTC. The encoded protein is CATQSDGGPYNEQFF.

The V and J genes are TRBV18 and TRBJ2-7; D is undetermined. Trimming left V 4 bases short and J 2 bases short, with 12 bases between. The CDR3 extends over 14 amino acids. CDR1 and CDR2 (germline): KGHSH, LQKENI. CDR3 nucleotide sequence: TGTGCCAGCTCACGTCTGGGGATAGCCTACGAGCAGTACTTC. Translated, it gives CASSRLGIAYEQYF.

The gene calls are TRBV9 and TRBJ1-1; TRBD1 might be the D (5 bases). CDR1 is SGDLS and CDR2 is YYNGEE in the germline V gene. This CDR3 contains 15 residues. The V and J ends lost 2 bases and 1 base respectively, with 12 bases between them. The CDR3 spells CASSVGPSGNTEAFF. The CDR3 region has the DNA TGTGCCAGCAGCGTGGGGCCTTCTGGGAACACTGAAGCTTTCTTT.

This sequence joins TRBV6-5 and TRBJ1-6; D is unclear. Germline V lookup: CDR1 MNHEY, CDR2 SVGAGI. The CDR3 has 13 residues. V was pared by 6 bases and J by 8 bases, with 11 bases between. For the CDR3, the DNA is TGTGCCAGCAGCCGAGGTTTGGATTCACCCCTCCACTTT. As protein: CASSRGLDSPLHF.